The TCR beta chain under discussion was sequenced for a study of blood T cells in healthy people across ages. Study-wide results and caveats: The unsorted PBMCs prevented any conclusive comparison of naive versus antigen-experienced cells.

Sample-barcoded 5' priming and a J-beta primer mix drove a second PCR of roughly 6 to 12 cycles. One entry per CDR3 protein results from TCRdb running MiXCR on the 5' RACE reads. The sample carries some 670,000 distinct CDR3 sequences, around 52% recorded once. Germline V lookup: CDR1 MNHNY, CDR2 SVGAGI (reference sequence). The ends were cut back, 2 bases at V and 9 bases at J, with 11 bases in the middle. This CDR3 has 13 amino acids. As for this clonotype: The antigen is unknown.

This TCR came from a woman over 75 in good health. Sequencing was carried out using blood. The rearrangement uses TRBV6-6 and TRBJ2-1; D uncertain. This CDR3 is CASSYVVSGEQFF. The CDR3 DNA sequence: TGTGCCAGCAGTTACGTAGTTAGTGGTGAGCAGTTCTTC.